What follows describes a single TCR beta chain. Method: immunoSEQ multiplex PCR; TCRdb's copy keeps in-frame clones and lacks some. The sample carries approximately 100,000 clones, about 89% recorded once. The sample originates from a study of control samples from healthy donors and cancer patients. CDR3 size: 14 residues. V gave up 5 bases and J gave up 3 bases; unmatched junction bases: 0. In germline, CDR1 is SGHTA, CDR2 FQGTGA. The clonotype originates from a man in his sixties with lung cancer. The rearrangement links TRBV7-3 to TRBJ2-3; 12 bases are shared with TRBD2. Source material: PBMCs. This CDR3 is CASSGLAGTDTQYF. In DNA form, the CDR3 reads TGTGCCAGCAGCGGACTAGCGGGGACAGATACGCAGTATTTT.